This TCR beta chain came from a study of blood T cell repertoires in COVID-19. Overall study: There were acute and convalescent COVID-19 samples, and they came from the United States, Italy and Spain. PBMCs, B-cell-depleted T cells, or T cells were the source of the cDNA or gDNA that made up the material.

CDR3 length: 16 amino acids. V was pared by 3 bases and J by 4 bases, with 6 bases of the junction left unmatched. Germline CDR1 is WSHSY and CDR2 is SAAADI. This clone was observed a handful of times. In the source study's methods: Reference gene primers were amplified, and this amplification served to estimate nucleated cell counts. Method: immunoSEQ multiplex PCR; TCRdb's copy keeps in-frame clones and lacks some. Clonal size and the V and J genes are those of that table, whereas D and trimming came from the DNA. This table holds more than 85,000 clones, 72% found once. The sequence was collected from an older woman with acute or convalescent COVID-19. The V call is TRBV10-2, the J call TRBJ2-7; 13 positions match TRBD2. The sequenced sample consisted of peripheral blood. The chain's CDR3 is CASSDGGTSGAYEQYF. CDR3 bases: TGCGCCAGCAGTGACGGCGGGACTAGCGGGGCTTACGAGCAGTACTTC.